These 10 T cell receptor beta chains share one sample of origin, sequenced in a study of blood T cell repertoires in COVID-19. The protocol was immunoSEQ multiplex PCR, while the TCRdb copy is restricted to in-frame clones and leaves out a portion. This repertoire shows about 210,000 clones, 88% found once; its top ten account for under 2%. Specimen: peripheral blood. The receptors originated from a young man with active or convalescent COVID-19.

This chain joins TRBV10-2 and TRBJ2-1; 8 bases are shared with TRBD1. The CDR3 spans 15 residues. CDR1 is WSHSY and CDR2 is SAAADI in the germline V gene. Trimming at V came to 5 bases and at J to 4 bases, leaving 7 bases not matched to a gene. The CDR3 DNA follows: TGCGCCAGCAGTCTAAGACAGGGGCAATACAATGAGCAGTTCTTC. Translation gives CASSLRQGQYNEQFF.

The chain couples TRBV29-1 to TRBJ2-5, with D maybe TRBD1 (5 bases). V was cut by 2 bases and J by 2 bases, with 15 bases left in between. The CDR3 loop spans 15 amino acids. Germline assignment: CDR1 SQVTM and CDR2 ANQGSEA. CDR3 amino acids: CSVETPGAGQETQYF. CDR3 DNA: TGCAGCGTTGAAACCCCGGGCGCAGGGCAAGAGACCCAGTACTTC.

This clone was found a few times. J is TRBJ1-1 and V is TRBV2; weak D call: TRBD1 (5 bases). Germline values: CDR1 SNHLY, CDR2 FYNNEI. The CDR3 has 17 amino acids. V was trimmed by 3 bases and J by 2 bases, leaving 19 bases between them. For the CDR3, the DNA is TGTGCCAGCAGTGACCGAGACAAAGCAGACAGAAACACTGAAGCTTTCTTT. It codes for CASSDRDKADRNTEAFF.

The chain recombines TRBV7-9 with TRBJ2-1; a weak D match, TRBD2 (5 bases). Germline CDR1 SEHNR, CDR2 FQNEAQ (reference sequence). This CDR3 comprises 12 residues. V lost 8 bases and J 7 bases, leaving 12 bases between the germline ends. CDR3 loop: CASAGPGNEQFF. The CDR3, as DNA: TGTGCCAGCGCCGGGCCGGGGAATGAGCAGTTCTTC. Combining the CDR3 with reference TRBV7-9 and TRBJ2-1 gives the whole variable domain DTGVSQNPRHKITKRGQNVTFRCDPISEHNRLYWYRQTLGQGPEFLTYFQNEAQLEKSRLLSDRFSAERPKGSFSTLEIQRTEQGDSAMYLCASAGPGNEQFFGPGTRLTVL.

The chain is built from TRBV5-1 and TRBJ2-7; 12 bases are a match to TRBD2. The V and J ends lost 2 bases and 3 bases, in that order; junction bases with no gene match: 3. This CDR3 is 15 amino acids long. Germline loops: CDR1 SGHRS, CDR2 YFSETQ. Here the CDR3 DNA reads TGCGCCAGCAGCTTCGGGACTAGCGGGTACTACGAGCAGTACTTC. Its protein product is CASSFGTSGYYEQYF. The variable domain in full, with the rest retrieved from reference TRBV5-1 and TRBJ2-7, is KAGVTQTPRYLIKTRGQQVTLSCSPISGHRSVSWYQQTPGQGLQFLFEYFSETQRNKGNFPGRFSGRQFSNSRSEMNVSTLELGDSALYLCASSFGTSGYYEQYFGPGTRLTVT.

The chain links TRBV19 to TRBJ1-1; D is uncertain. CDR1 and CDR2 from the germline V gene are LNHDA and SQIVND (reference sequence). V dropped 1 base and J dropped 1 base, with 7 bases sitting between them. The CDR3 has 14 amino acids. The CDR3 loop is CASSIVGANTEAFF. The CDR3 bases are TGTGCCAGTAGTATAGTTGGAGCGAACACTGAAGCTTTCTTT.

Concerning this clone: Other DNA variants within this sample encode the same CDR3. The chain joins TRBV6-2 or TRBV6-3 to TRBJ2-7; TRBD2 matches at 7 bases. The CDR3 contains 14 residues. In germline, CDR1 is MNHEY, CDR2 SVGEGT. The trim removed 2 bases at V and 2 bases at J, leaving 3 bases unmatched. The CDR3 here is CASSYGGGPYEQYF. CDR3 coding DNA: TGTGCCAGCAGTTACGGCGGGGGTCCCTACGAGCAGTACTTC.

The genes are TRBV18 and TRBJ2-7; 8 bases match TRBD2. Germline V gene data show CDR1 as KGHSH and CDR2 as LQKENI. This CDR3 has 15 amino acids. Germline trimming cut 3 bases from V and 3 bases from J; bases unmatched to any gene: 7. CDR3 amino acids: CASSPGTRGNYEQYF. DNA of the CDR3: TGTGCCAGCTCACCTGGGACTAGGGGCAACTACGAGCAGTACTTC. The variable domain in full, with the rest retrieved from reference TRBV18 and TRBJ2-7, is NAGVMQNPRHLVRRRGQEARLRCSPMKGHSHVYWYRQLPEEGLKFMVYLQKENIIDESGMPKERFSAEFPKEGPSILRIQQVVRGDSAAYFCASSPGTRGNYEQYFGPGTRLTVT.

The rearrangement uses TRBV7-2 and TRBJ1-2; maybe TRBD1 (5 bases). The V end lost 4 bases, the J end lost 4 bases, and 16 bases lay between the germline ends. The CDR3 contains 15 residues. Per the germline V gene, CDR1 is SGHTA and CDR2 is FQGNSA. CDR3 in amino acids: CASSYPPGQRYGYTF. Here the CDR3 DNA reads TGTGCCAGCAGCTACCCCCCAGGGCAGCGCTATGGCTACACCTTC.

The chain joins TRBV15 to TRBJ1-2, with TRBD1 as a possible D gene (5 bases). The V end lost 3 bases, the J end lost 5 bases, and 10 bases lay between the germline ends. This CDR3 is built from 13 residues. The germline gives CDR1 LNHNV, CDR2 YYDKDF (reference sequence). CDR3 in DNA: TGTGCCACCAGCAGGGGACTGCAATATGGCTACACCTTC. This sequence encodes CATSRGLQYGYTF.